The 32 T cell receptor beta chains in this list originate from one sample, sequenced in a study of blood T cell repertoires in COVID-19 (dated by TCRdb to the early 2020s). Receptors were amplified or captured by the immunoSEQ multiplex PCR assay. This immuneACCESS table, as held by TCRdb, lists in-frame sequences with V and J called but not all clones. Of the missing ones, under half trace to an unresolved V gene in checked studies; the others have no known cause. Present in this sample are 100,000 to 120,000 clones, about 88% of which were seen just once. Over 3% of the sample belongs to the ten largest clones. Sequencing input: peripheral blood. The source is a woman aged 45-60 years with acute or convalescent COVID-19.

V is TRBV5-6 and J is TRBJ2-5; 7 nucleotides align to TRBD1. The CDR3 totals 15 residues. Unmatched junction bases numbered 9, after V lost 7 bases and J lost 0 bases. In germline, CDR1 is SGHDT, CDR2 YYEEEE. The CDR3 reads CASHSGRGYQETQYF. Here the CDR3 DNA reads TGTGCCAGCCATTCGGGCAGGGGGTACCAAGAGACCCAGTACTTC.

The chain is built from TRBV30 and TRBJ1-1; D not resolved. The germline V gene encodes CDR1 GTSNPN and CDR2 SVGIG (reference sequence). Trimming removed 2 bases from V and 6 bases from J, with 10 bases in between. The CDR3 spans 12 residues. CDR3 loop: CAWSIAGAEAFF. The CDR3 nucleotides read TGTGCCTGGAGTATCGCGGGCGCTGAAGCTTTCTTT.

The genes are TRBV7-9 and TRBJ1-1; no firm D call. Germline loops: CDR1 SEHNR, CDR2 FQNEAQ (reference sequence). The CDR3 is 14 residues long. V lost 0 bases to trimming and J lost 2 bases, with 7 bases between them. CDR3 bases: TGTGCCAGCAGCTTAGCGGTGGCAAACACTGAAGCTTTCTTT. Translated: CASSLAVANTEAFF.

The V and J genes are TRBV7-7 and TRBJ2-5; TRBD2 aligns across 8 bases. Looked up from germline, CDR1 is SSHAT and CDR2 is FNYEAQ (reference sequence). The CDR3 extends over 15 amino acids. V lost 4 bases to trimming and J lost 9 bases; unmatched junction nucleotides: 13. This CDR3 reads CASSSGTSGGLPQYF. The CDR3 DNA is TGTGCCAGCAGCTCCGGGACTAGTGGGGGACTTCCCCAGTACTTC.

This clone was detected only once. The rearrangement links TRBV7-9 to TRBJ1-2, with 7 bases matching TRBD1. The CDR3 is 16 residues long. The germline gives CDR1 SEHNR, CDR2 FQNEAQ (reference sequence). With V trimmed by 1 base and J by 1 base, 6 bases remained unmatched. The CDR3 here is CASSLGTGAINYGYTF. For the CDR3, the DNA is TGTGCCAGCAGCTTAGGAACAGGGGCTATTAACTATGGCTACACCTTC.

This clone was picked up one time. The chain joins TRBV29-1 to TRBJ2-3, with TRBD1 matching over 12 bases. The CDR3 spans 15 residues. Germline V gene sequence: CDR1 SQVTM, CDR2 ANQGSEA. V lost 7 bases, J lost 4 bases, and 9 bases stayed unmatched. CDR3 residues: CSADSGTGGADTQYF. CDR3 bases: TGCAGCGCAGACTCCGGGACAGGGGGCGCAGATACGCAGTATTTT.

V is TRBV24-1 and J is TRBJ2-5; 7 nucleotides align to TRBD1. After removal of 3 bases from V and 3 bases from J, the junction contained 0 bases not matched to a gene. In germline, CDR1 is KGHDR, CDR2 SFDVKD. There are 13 residues in the CDR3. CDR3 loop: CATSDGTEETQYF. DNA of the CDR3: TGTGCCACCAGTGATGGGACAGAAGAGACCCAGTACTTC.

This clone has just one count. The gene calls are TRBV28 and TRBJ1-2, with D possibly matching TRBD1 (6 bases). Trimming cost V 7 bases and J 7 bases, with 13 bases left between them. Germline CDR1 and CDR2: MDHEN and SYDVKM. CDR3 length: 12 residues. The CDR3: CASTAGAGGYTF. CDR3 in DNA: TGTGCCAGCACCGCAGGGGCGGGTGGCTACACCTTC.

The chain recombines TRBV29-1 with TRBJ1-1; tentatively, D is TRBD1 (5 bases). CDR3 length: 14 residues. Germline V CDR1 and CDR2: SQVTM, ANQGSEA. V dropped 4 bases and J dropped 6 bases, with 18 bases sitting between them. DNA of the CDR3: TGCAGCGTTGGGGGGGGAGCGGATTGGGCTGAAGCTTTCTTT. It is translated as CSVGGGADWAEAFF.

CDR3 amino acids: CASSQVKRIGARNNYGYTF. The DNA for the CDR3 is TGTGCCAGCAGCCAAGTGAAAAGGATAGGGGCCCGAAATAACTATGGCTACACCTTC. This chain joins TRBV3-1 (or the pseudogene TRBV3-2) and TRBJ1-2; a weak D match, TRBD1 (5 bases). The length of the CDR3 is 19 residues. The V gene's germline CDR1 is LGHDT and CDR2 YNNKEL (reference sequence). V shed 1 base and J shed 1 base, with 22 bases lying between them.

The chain employs TRBV11-2 and TRBJ1-4, with a weak D call TRBD1 (5 bases). CDR3 length equals 18 residues. The V end was cut by 0 bases, the J end by 0 bases, with 14 bases between. The germline V gene encodes CDR1 SGHAT and CDR2 FQNNGV. CDR3 loop: CASSLDPGGLATNEKLFF. The CDR3 nucleotides are TGTGCCAGCAGCTTAGATCCCGGGGGTCTGGCAACTAATGAAAAACTGTTTTTT.

J is TRBJ2-1 and V is TRBV27, with TRBD2 matching over 12 bases. CDR3 size: 16 residues. Germline CDR1 reads MNHEY; CDR2 reads SMNVEV (reference sequence). The V and J ends lost 6 bases and 1 base, in that order; junction bases with no gene match: 4. The CDR3 region has the DNA TGTGCCAGCAGGTCACTAGCGGGGGGTTCCTACAATGAGCAGTTCTTC. Its protein product is CASRSLAGGSYNEQFF.

This clone was seen a handful of times. The CDR3 coding sequence is TGTGCCAGCAGCCCTTGGGGACAATCCGCCAGGAGCGAGCAGTACTTC. Its translation: CASSPWGQSARSEQYF. The genes are TRBV7-9 and TRBJ2-7; TRBD1 might be the D (6 bases). The germline CDR1 and CDR2 sequences are SEHNR and FQNEAQ (reference sequence). The germline V and J ends were trimmed by 5 bases and 6 bases, with 23 bases remaining between them. This CDR3 is 16 amino acids long.

The chain employs TRBV19 and TRBJ2-2; 10 bases are a match to TRBD1. CDR1 and CDR2 (germline): LNHDA, SQIVND (reference sequence). V lost 4 bases, J lost 4 bases, and 3 bases stayed unmatched. This CDR3 is built from 15 residues. The CDR3, as DNA: TGTGCCAGTAGTAGACAGGGGGCGGTCACCGGGGAGCTGTTTTTT. Its protein product is CASSRQGAVTGELFF.

CDR3 DNA: TGTGCCAGCAGTACCCTTCGGGGGGCCGTTGAGCAGTTCTTC. This translates into CASSTLRGAVEQFF. The rearrangement joins TRBV2 to TRBJ2-1, with D perhaps matching TRBD2 (7 bases). Germline loops: CDR1 SNHLY, CDR2 FYNNEI. V dropped 5 bases and J dropped 9 bases, with 17 bases sitting between them. CDR3 length: 14 residues.

Only one count was recorded for this clone. V and J are TRBV5-4 and TRBJ2-2, with 9 bases fitting TRBD2. The ends lost 2 bases at V and 5 bases at J; junction bases unmatched: 16. The CDR3 is 19 residues long. Germline V gives CDR1 SGHNT, CDR2 YYREEE (reference sequence). CDR3: CASSLPGPRGLAGTGELFF. The CDR3 coding sequence is TGTGCCAGCAGCTTACCGGGACCCAGAGGGCTAGCGGGAACCGGGGAGCTGTTTTTT.

The chain combines TRBV9 with TRBJ1-1; 8 bases map to TRBD1. The CDR3 covers 15 residues. Looked up from germline, CDR1 is SGDLS and CDR2 is YYNGEE. After removal of 2 bases from V and 2 bases from J, the junction contained 5 bases not matched to a gene. The CDR3: CASSVSGGGNTEAFF. The CDR3 DNA sequence: TGTGCCAGCAGCGTTTCAGGGGGCGGAAACACTGAAGCTTTCTTT.

The chain has TRBV11-3 and TRBJ2-3; weak D call: TRBD2 (6 bases). Germline CDR1 SGHNT, CDR2 YENEEA. V was cut by 0 bases and J by 2 bases, with 12 bases left in between. The CDR3 consists of 16 residues. The chain's CDR3 is CASSLDGGDPTDTQYF. The CDR3 DNA is TGTGCCAGCAGCTTAGACGGGGGAGATCCCACAGATACGCAGTATTTT.

The CDR3 loop reads CASSIRFETGAGLEQYF. CDR3 DNA sequence: TGTGCCAGTAGTATACGATTCGAGACAGGGGCAGGGCTCGAGCAGTACTTC. The gene calls are TRBV19 and TRBJ2-7; TRBD1 matches 8 bases. Germline CDR1 is LNHDA and CDR2 is SQIVND (reference sequence). V trimming: 2 bases; J trimming: 6 bases; junction bases outside the gene matches: 15. The CDR3 has 17 amino acids.

The chain recombines TRBV2 with TRBJ2-5; TRBD2 matches at 8 bases. Trimming cost V 11 bases and J 1 base; bases outside gene matches: 6. This CDR3 comprises 13 residues. Germline V gene data show CDR1 as SNHLY and CDR2 as FYNNEI. CDR3 DNA sequence: TGTGCCGACGGGGGGGTTTCCCAAGAGACCCAGTACTTC. Its protein is CADGGVSQETQYF.

V usage is TRBV3-1 (or the pseudogene TRBV3-2) and J usage is TRBJ2-7; TRBD1 matches 7 bases. Trimming removed 6 bases from V and 3 bases from J; junction bases left unmatched: 5. There are 13 residues in the CDR3. Germline-derived CDR1 and CDR2 are LGHDT and YNNKEL (reference sequence). The CDR3 reads CASSRQGYYEQYF. In nucleotides, the CDR3 is TGTGCCAGCAGTCGACAGGGCTACTACGAGCAGTACTTC.

This sequence joins TRBV5-1 and TRBJ2-1; 7 bases are shared with TRBD2. V was clipped by 4 bases and J by 2 bases; unmatched bases: 9. Germline V gene sequence: CDR1 SGHRS, CDR2 YFSETQ. This CDR3 spans 16 amino acids. The CDR3 sequence: CASSPGAGETYNEQFF. CDR3 nucleotide sequence: TGCGCCAGCAGCCCCGGGGCGGGAGAGACCTACAATGAGCAGTTCTTC.

V is TRBV19 and J is TRBJ2-3, with 8 bases fitting TRBD2. The CDR3 loop spans 15 amino acids. The V and J ends lost 5 bases and 7 bases, in that order; junction bases with no gene match: 11. Germline values: CDR1 LNHDA, CDR2 SQIVND (reference sequence). This chain's CDR3 is CASSPRPRGGNTQYF. Written as DNA, the CDR3 is TGTGCCAGTAGTCCACGACCCCGCGGGGGGAATACGCAGTATTTT.

This chain links TRBV2 with TRBJ2-5; 14 nucleotides align to TRBD2. This CDR3 region has 15 residues. V lost 6 bases, J lost 5 bases, and 5 bases stayed unmatched. Germline V gene lookup returns CDR1 SNHLY and CDR2 FYNNEI. The DNA of the CDR3 is TGTGCCAGCAGAGGGACTAGCGGGAGTCGGGAGACCCAGTACTTC. Encoded protein: CASRGTSGSRETQYF.

This rearrangement joins TRBV6-4 to TRBJ1-6; TRBD1 agrees at 10 bases. Per germline, CDR1 MRHNA and CDR2 SNTAGT. The junction had 8 bases not matched to a gene; V was cut back by 8 bases and J by 7 bases. The CDR3 loop spans 15 amino acids. CDR3 loop: CASLGQGLLNSPLHF. The CDR3 bases are TGTGCCAGCCTGGGACAGGGGCTTTTAAATTCACCCCTCCACTTT.

This chain connects TRBV30 to TRBJ1-3; D is unclear. Looked up from germline, CDR1 is GTSNPN and CDR2 is SVGIG (reference sequence). The CDR3 length is 13 residues. Trimming left V 0 bases short and J 4 bases short, with 7 bases between. The CDR3 nucleotides read TGTGCCTGGAGTGTACAAGTGGGAAACACCATATATTTT. As protein: CAWSVQVGNTIYF.

The chain carries TRBV30 and TRBJ2-7, with a possible D match to TRBD1 (6 bases). There are 11 residues in the CDR3. V shed 0 bases and J shed 6 bases, with 6 bases lying between them. Per germline, CDR1 GTSNPN and CDR2 SVGIG (reference sequence). The CDR3 sequence: CAWSVGGEQYF. For the CDR3, the DNA is TGTGCCTGGAGTGTAGGGGGCGAGCAGTACTTC.

The genes are TRBV21-1 and TRBJ2-7; the tabulated D call, TRBD2, remains unverified against the DNA. TRBV21-1 counts as a pseudogene. This CDR3 region has 15 residues. The CDR3 loop is CASSKETGPSYEQYF. DNA for the CDR3: TGTGCCAGCAGCAAAGAGACGGGTCCCTCCTACGAGCAGTACTTC.

The sample holds a few counts of this clone. The chain carries TRBV5-1 and TRBJ2-1; D is uncertain. CDR1 and CDR2 from the germline V gene are SGHRS and YFSETQ. V gave up 0 bases and J gave up 0 bases, with 7 bases separating them. The CDR3 is made up of 15 amino acids. CDR3 DNA sequence: TGCGCCAGCAGCTTGGATTCAGGCTCCTACAATGAGCAGTTCTTC. Its protein is CASSLDSGSYNEQFF.

The rearrangement joins TRBV11-2 to TRBJ2-1; D perhaps matches TRBD2 (5 bases). The germline V and J ends were trimmed by 4 bases and 9 bases, with 10 bases remaining between them. Germline V gene lookup returns CDR1 SGHAT and CDR2 FQNNGV. The CDR3 spans 12 residues. CDR3 amino acids: CASSSVRGEQFF. As DNA, the CDR3 is TGTGCCAGCAGCTCCGTACGGGGTGAGCAGTTCTTC.

The V and J genes are TRBV19 and TRBJ2-1; 8 bases fit TRBD2. V was pared by 3 bases and J by 4 bases, with 8 bases of the junction left unmatched. CDR1 is LNHDA and CDR2 is SQIVND in the germline V gene (reference sequence). CDR3 length: 16 residues. The DNA of the CDR3 is TGTGCCAGTAGTATGATCACTAGCGGAACTTACAATGAGCAGTTCTTC. Its translation is CASSMITSGTYNEQFF.

The chain links TRBV18 to TRBJ1-1; 7 bases are a match to TRBD1. Losses at the gene ends were 4 bases for V and 3 bases for J; bases not matched to a gene: 2. The V gene's germline CDR1 is KGHSH and CDR2 LQKENI. This CDR3 contains 13 residues. The CDR3 DNA follows: TGTGCCAGCTCACAGACAGGGTACACTGAAGCTTTCTTT. Translation gives CASSQTGYTEAFF.